This T cell receptor beta chain is from a study of T cells after yellow fever vaccination. The CDR3 runs to 13 residues. V lost 5 bases and J lost 6, with 11 bases in between. In making TCR cDNA, 5'RACE template switching added a universal primer site and UMIs to it. TCRdb analysed the 5' RACE reads with MiXCR anew, one entry per CDR3 protein. This table has about 110,000 distinct CDR3 sequences, 8.4% appearing once. Sequences were derived from CD8+ T cells sorted from PBMCs, sampled 45 days after the yellow fever booster vaccination. The sequence came from a young man who received the YFV17D yellow fever vaccine. J is TRBJ2-1 and V is TRBV12-3 or TRBV12-4; D might be TRBD2 (5 bases). The CDR3 sequence is CASSASSTNEQFF. The CDR3 region has the DNA TGTGCCAGCAGTGCGTCTAGCACCAATGAGCAGTTCTTC.